The 30 T cell receptor beta chains presented below share a single source sample, sequenced in a study of OX40 agonist ivuxolimab in advanced cancers. Sequencing was performed with immunoSEQ multiplex PCR; in TCRdb, only in-frame clones are kept and a portion is missing. The sample contains about 76,000 clones, around 86% of which appear only once. Sequenced here: CD4+ or CD8+ T cells sorted from blood, sampled in a trial of the OX40 agonist ivuxolimab. The receptors were gathered from an adult with an advanced solid tumor such as melanoma, head and neck, liver or kidney cancer.

This chain links TRBV30 with TRBJ1-2, with 11 positions matching TRBD1. The CDR3 contains 17 residues. Germline assignment: CDR1 GTSNPN and CDR2 SVGIG (reference sequence). With 3 bases clipped from V and 3 bases from J, the junction kept 12 bases outside the gene matches. CDR3: CAWRPRTGGIGDYGYTF. DNA of the CDR3: TGTGCCTGGAGGCCCCGGACAGGGGGCATTGGTGACTATGGCTACACCTTC.

This chain links TRBV2 with TRBJ2-7; 8 nucleotides align to TRBD1. V was clipped by 2 bases and J by 3 bases; unmatched bases: 6. The CDR3 has 15 residues. Germline CDR1 and CDR2: SNHLY and FYNNEI. Written as DNA, the CDR3 is TGTGCCAGCAGTGAATGGACAGGGTCGATCTACGAGCAGTACGTC. Amino acid sequence: CASSEWTGSIYEQYV.

This clone was counted once. The chain uses TRBV18 and TRBJ2-5; TRBD1 agrees at 7 bases. J gave up 3 bases and V 2 bases, and 3 bases lay outside the gene matches. Germline CDR1 KGHSH, CDR2 LQKENI. The CDR3 runs 14 residues. The CDR3 DNA reads TGTGCCAGCTCACCAGGACAGGTCAAAGAGACCCAGTACTTC. Amino acid sequence: CASSPGQVKETQYF.

The chain employs TRBV5-1 and TRBJ2-1, with D tentatively TRBD2 (5 bases). This CDR3 has 14 residues. Germline V gene sequence: CDR1 SGHRS, CDR2 YFSETQ. V lost 4 bases to trimming and J lost 8 bases, with 16 bases between them. The CDR3: CASSVGEPTDEQFF. The CDR3 DNA reads as TGCGCCAGCAGCGTCGGGGAGCCTACTGATGAGCAGTTCTTC.

The rearrangement uses TRBV5-3 and TRBJ2-7, with D possibly TRBD1 on 6 matching bases. TRBV5-3 is recorded as an ORF, its role being uncertain. The V gene lost 4 bases and the J gene lost 3 bases, with 26 bases spanning the gap. The CDR3 has 18 amino acids. The CDR3 region has the DNA TGTGCCAGAAGCCATTGGACAACCTACCGGGACAATTTCTACGAGCAGTACTTC. Encoded protein: CARSHWTTYRDNFYEQYF.

The V gene is TRBV7-9, the J gene TRBJ1-2; D uncertain. V was shortened by 1 base and J by 8 bases, with 14 bases between the two germline ends. Germline loops: CDR1 SEHNR, CDR2 FQNEAQ (reference sequence). This CDR3 region has 14 residues. The CDR3 loop is CASSLGVEVYGYTF. The CDR3 region has the DNA TGTGCCAGCAGCTTAGGCGTCGAGGTTTACGGCTACACCTTC.

This chain uses TRBV7-2 with TRBJ2-3, with 10 bases identical to TRBD2. CDR1 SGHTA and CDR2 FQGNSA come from the germline V gene. The CDR3 runs 15 residues. V lost 1 base to trimming and J lost 8 bases; unmatched junction nucleotides: 6. In nucleotides, the CDR3 is TGTGCCAGCAGCTTAGAACTAGCGGGGAGCGGTACGCAGTATTTT. This encodes CASSLELAGSGTQYF.

The chain links TRBV9 to TRBJ2-7; D is possibly TRBD2 (5 bases). CDR1 and CDR2 (germline): SGDLS, YYNGEE. CDR3 length: 16 residues. The germline V and J ends were trimmed by 4 bases and 5 bases, with 22 bases remaining between them. CDR3 in DNA: TGTGCCAGCAGCTCACGGGGTTTACTTCCCTCGAACGAGCAGTACGTC. Translating gives CASSSRGLLPSNEQYV.

Only one count was recorded for this clone. This chain uses TRBV7-2 with TRBJ1-1, with D possibly being TRBD1 (5 bases). Germline CDR1 is SGHTA and CDR2 is FQGNSA. CDR3 length equals 13 residues. V was pared by 3 bases and J by 3 bases, with 8 bases between. CDR3 residues: CASSFMGDTEAFF. The CDR3 bases are TGTGCCAGCAGCTTCATGGGGGACACTGAAGCTTTCTTT.

The chain has TRBV11-2 and TRBJ1-1; D is undetermined. V lost 1 base to trimming and J lost 5 bases, with 5 bases between them. Per germline, CDR1 SGHAT and CDR2 FQNNGV. This CDR3 contains 12 residues. CDR3: CASSLVGTEAFF. CDR3 DNA sequence: TGTGCCAGCAGCTTAGTCGGTACTGAAGCTTTCTTT.

As DNA, the CDR3 is TGTGCCATCAGCGTAGACAGGGATGTATGGTACGAGCAGTACGTC. Translation gives CAISVDRDVWYEQYV. The V and J genes are TRBV10-3 and TRBJ2-7, with 7 positions matching TRBD1. The CDR3 has 15 amino acids. V shed 6 bases and J 4 bases; nucleotides not matched to a gene: 12. Germline V lookup: CDR1 ENHRY, CDR2 SYGVKD.

The chain is built from TRBV7-6 and TRBJ2-5, with 8 bases that match TRBD2. J was trimmed by 4 bases and V by 4 bases; bases with no gene match: 5. Per germline, CDR1 SGHVS and CDR2 FNYEAQ. CDR3 length equals 14 residues. CDR3 protein: CASSWRGVVETQYF. The CDR3 DNA follows: TGTGCCAGCAGCTGGCGGGGGGTGGTAGAGACCCAGTACTTC.

Points on this clone: The junction and the germline gene differ at one end; a read error may be behind it. This chain connects TRBV18 to TRBJ1-6; the D gene is possibly TRBD1 (5 bases). Germline V gives CDR1 KGHSH, CDR2 LQKENI. There are 14 residues in the CDR3. This chain's CDR3 is CVSSPGGGDSPLHF. DNA for the CDR3: TGTGTCAGCTCACCCGGGGGGGGTGATTCACCCCTCCACTTT.

V gene TRBV5-1 combines with J gene TRBJ2-5; D is perhaps TRBD1 or TRBD2 (5 bases each). V was cut by 0 bases and J by 5 bases, with 8 bases left in between. This CDR3 is 13 amino acids long. Germline CDR1 and CDR2: SGHRS and YFSETQ. In nucleotides, the CDR3 is TGCGCCAGCAGCTTGGGATGGGGGGAGACCCAGTACTTC. It yields the protein CASSLGWGETQYF.

The chain is built from TRBV6-6 and TRBJ1-1; D is unclear. CDR1 is MNHNY and CDR2 is SVGAGI in the germline V gene (reference sequence). Deletions cut 2 bases from V and 7 bases from J, with 5 bases between. CDR3 length: 11 amino acids. This CDR3 is CASSYQDEAFF. The CDR3 nucleotides read TGTGCCAGCAGTTACCAGGATGAAGCTTTCTTT.

CDR3 amino acids: CASSPELGAHGYTF. The CDR3, as DNA: TGTGCCAGCTCACCGGAATTGGGGGCGCATGGCTACACCTTC. The chain is built from TRBV18 and TRBJ1-2, with a weak D call TRBD1 (6 bases). The V gene's germline CDR1 is KGHSH and CDR2 LQKENI. The CDR3 covers 14 residues. Trimming cost V 3 bases and J 6 bases, with 14 bases left between them.

The chain joins TRBV18 to TRBJ1-5, with D possibly matching TRBD1 (6 bases). This CDR3 contains 14 residues. V shed 5 bases and J shed 5 bases, with 13 bases lying between them. CDR1 is KGHSH and CDR2 is LQKENI in the germline V gene. This chain's CDR3 is CASSSQGLDQPQHF. The CDR3 DNA reads TGTGCCAGCTCATCACAGGGTCTGGATCAGCCCCAGCATTTT.

The chain couples TRBV2 to TRBJ1-1, with 7 bases aligning to TRBD1. V trimming: 5 bases; J trimming: 2 bases; junction bases outside the gene matches: 8. This CDR3 region has 15 residues. The germline V gene encodes CDR1 SNHLY and CDR2 FYNNEI. The CDR3 reads CASSRSGTANTEAFF. The CDR3 DNA reads TGTGCCAGCAGTAGAAGCGGGACAGCAAACACTGAAGCTTTCTTT.

The chain recombines TRBV5-4 with TRBJ1-1; D possibly corresponds to TRBD1 (5 bases). V was shortened by 7 bases and J by 0 bases, with 13 bases between the two germline ends. Germline V lookup: CDR1 SGHNT, CDR2 YYREEE (reference sequence). The CDR3 spans 14 residues. The CDR3 nucleotides are TGTGCCAGCTCCTCAGGGTCCATGAACACTGAAGCTTTCTTT. As protein: CASSSGSMNTEAFF.

The V and J genes are TRBV6-1 and TRBJ2-7, with D tentatively TRBD1 (5 bases). V lost 10 bases, J lost 1 base, and 11 bases lay in between. This CDR3 has 12 residues. Germline V gives CDR1 MNHNS, CDR2 SASEGT. The CDR3 DNA follows: TGTGCCACTCAGACAGTTTCCTACGAGCAGTACTTC. This encodes CATQTVSYEQYF.

This chain connects TRBV11-1 to TRBJ1-2; D is undetermined. Trimming removed 1 base at V and 7 bases at J, with 7 bases between. The CDR3 is 12 amino acids. Germline V lookup: CDR1 SGHAT, CDR2 FQDESV (reference sequence). DNA of the CDR3: TGTGCCAGCAGCTTAGGATCTTTTGGCTACACCTTC. It yields the protein CASSLGSFGYTF.

V and J are TRBV11-2 and TRBJ1-2; no clear D gene. The CDR3 has 15 amino acids. CDR1 is SGHAT and CDR2 is FQNNGV in the germline V gene. With 4 bases removed from V and 4 bases from J, the gap between germline ends came to 16 bases. CDR3 sequence (DNA): TGTGCCAGCAGCTCCTCTCGGGTTTCCACCTATGGCTACACCTTC. Amino acids: CASSSSRVSTYGYTF.

The J gene is TRBJ2-5, the V gene TRBV5-4; TRBD2 is a possible D gene (5 bases). This CDR3 has 16 residues. Trimming took 0 bases from V and 5 from J, leaving 17 bases between them. Germline-derived CDR1 and CDR2 are SGHNT and YYREEE (reference sequence). The CDR3 bases are TGTGCCAGCAGCTTGGAAAGAGGAGGAGGATGGGAGACCCAGTACTTC. Protein: CASSLERGGGWETQYF.

This sequence joins TRBV2 and TRBJ1-1; D uncertain. V was cut by 3 bases and J by 0 bases, with 8 bases left in between. The CDR3 runs 14 residues. CDR1 SNHLY and CDR2 FYNNEI come from the germline V gene. Here the CDR3 reads CASSDVRVNTEAFF. The CDR3 coding sequence is TGTGCCAGCAGTGATGTCAGAGTGAACACTGAAGCTTTCTTT.

This chain joins TRBV7-8 and TRBJ1-4; 8 bases agree with TRBD1. This CDR3 spans 13 amino acids. Germline trimming cut 5 bases from V and 8 bases from J; bases unmatched to any gene: 4. Germline CDR1 is SGHVS and CDR2 is FQNEAQ. The CDR3 sequence: CASSTRDREKLFF. The DNA for the CDR3 is TGTGCCAGCAGCACCCGGGACAGGGAAAAACTGTTTTTT.

The chain employs TRBV5-8 and TRBJ2-5, with TRBD2 matching 12 bases. The germline CDR1 and CDR2 sequences are SGHTS and YDEGEE. The junction had 6 bases not matched to a gene; V was cut back by 0 bases and J by 0 bases. The CDR3 is 18 amino acids. CDR3 sequence reads: CASSLGLAGEMYQETQYF. In DNA form, the CDR3 reads TGTGCCAGCAGCTTGGGACTAGCGGGAGAAATGTACCAAGAGACCCAGTACTTC.

Only a few counts were recorded for this clone. CDR3 amino acids: CASSYGTDTDTQYF. DNA for the CDR3: TGTGCCAGCAGCTACGGCACGGACACAGATACGCAGTATTTT. This chain joins TRBV7-9 and TRBJ2-3; D not resolved. The CDR3 loop spans 14 amino acids. Germline V gene sequence: CDR1 SEHNR, CDR2 FQNEAQ (reference sequence). Trimming left V 4 bases short and J 2 bases short, with 10 bases between.

The chain combines TRBV28 with TRBJ2-1, with a possible D match to TRBD1 (6 bases). Looked up from germline, CDR1 is MDHEN and CDR2 is SYDVKM. V lost 7 bases to trimming and J lost 3 bases, with 16 bases between them. This CDR3 contains 15 residues. The CDR3 protein is CASTHQGSGYNEQFF. The CDR3 nucleotides read TGTGCCAGCACCCACCAGGGGTCCGGCTACAATGAGCAGTTCTTC. The full variable domain, with the rest looked up from reference TRBV28 and TRBJ2-1, is DVKVTQSSRYLVKRTGEKVFLECVQDMDHENMFWYRQDPGLGLRLIYFSYDVKMKEKGDIPEGYSVSREKKERFSLILESASTNQTSMYLCASTHQGSGYNEQFFGPGTRLTVL.

The gene calls are TRBV9 and TRBJ1-6; tentatively, D is TRBD1 (6 bases). The germline gives CDR1 SGDLS, CDR2 YYNGEE. This CDR3 comprises 15 residues. V lost 2 bases and J lost 8, with 14 bases in between. The CDR3 nucleotides read TGTGCCAGCAGCGTCCAAACAGGGTCCGATTCACCCCTCCACTTT. It is translated as CASSVQTGSDSPLHF.

The rearrangement links TRBV9 to TRBJ2-2, with 8 nucleotides matching TRBD1. The germline V gene encodes CDR1 SGDLS and CDR2 YYNGEE. Losses at the gene ends were 3 bases for V and 6 bases for J; bases not matched to a gene: 7. This CDR3 spans 15 amino acids. DNA for the CDR3: TGTGCCAGCAGCGGCTACAGGGGGGCGGCCGGGGAGCTGTTTTTT. It translates to CASSGYRGAAGELFF.